This T cell receptor beta chain was retrieved from a study of blood T cell repertoires in COVID-19. Across the whole study: Samples of COVID-19 (acute and convalescent) were obtained from the United States, Italy and Spain. PBMCs, B-cell-depleted T cells, or T cells provided the cDNA or gDNA that made up the material.

This clone was seen a single time. Seattle enrolled patients during active infection and tracked them longitudinally. Sequenced by immunoSEQ multiplex PCR; TCRdb stores in-frame clones only, minus some. The data contain 250,000 to 350,000 clones, approximately 90% of them singletons. CDR3 length: 14 residues. Trimming removed 3 bases at V and 2 bases at J, with 8 bases between. Germline V gene sequence: CDR1 SGHRS, CDR2 YFSETQ. The sequence derives from a woman aged 50 to 65 with COVID-19, enrolled during active disease. The J gene is TRBJ1-4, the V gene TRBV5-1; the D gene is possibly TRBD1 (5 bases). Sequenced: peripheral blood. CDR3 region: CASSSRVTNEKLFF. CDR3 sequence (DNA): TGCGCCAGCAGCTCCAGGGTCACTAATGAAAAACTGTTTTTT.